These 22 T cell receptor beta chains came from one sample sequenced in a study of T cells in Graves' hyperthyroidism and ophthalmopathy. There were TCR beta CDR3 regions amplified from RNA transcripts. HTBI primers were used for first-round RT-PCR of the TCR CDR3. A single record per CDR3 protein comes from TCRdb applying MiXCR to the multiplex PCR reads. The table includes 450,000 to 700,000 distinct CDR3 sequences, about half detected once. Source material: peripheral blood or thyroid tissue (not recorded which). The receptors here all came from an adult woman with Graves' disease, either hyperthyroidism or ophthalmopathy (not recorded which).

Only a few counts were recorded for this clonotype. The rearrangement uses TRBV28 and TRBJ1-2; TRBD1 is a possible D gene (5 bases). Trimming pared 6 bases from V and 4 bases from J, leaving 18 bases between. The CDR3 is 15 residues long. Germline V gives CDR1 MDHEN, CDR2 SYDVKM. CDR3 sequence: CASSDPGPWVYGYTF. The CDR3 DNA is TGTGCCAGCAGCGATCCGGGACCGTGGGTCTATGGCTACACCTTC.

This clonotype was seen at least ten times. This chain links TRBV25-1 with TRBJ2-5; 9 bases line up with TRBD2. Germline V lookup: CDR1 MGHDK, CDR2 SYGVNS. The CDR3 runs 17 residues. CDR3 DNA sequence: TGTGCTAGAGATGAAGGGGTAGCGGGAGATGGGGGAGAGACCCAGTACTTC. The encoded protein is CARDEGVAGDGGETQYF.

CDR3 in amino acids: CASSLAVAGQEETQYF. DNA of the CDR3: TGTGCCAGCAGCTTAGCGGTGGCAGGTCAAGAGGAGACCCAGTACTTC. The gene calls are TRBV7-9 and TRBJ2-5; no definite D call. The CDR3 extends over 16 amino acids. V lost 0 bases and J lost 5, with 16 bases in between. Germline V gives CDR1 SEHNR, CDR2 FQNEAQ (reference sequence).

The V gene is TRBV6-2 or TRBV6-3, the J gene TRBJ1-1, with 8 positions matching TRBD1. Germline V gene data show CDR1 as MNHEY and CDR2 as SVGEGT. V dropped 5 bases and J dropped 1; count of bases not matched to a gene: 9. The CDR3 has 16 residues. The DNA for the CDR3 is TGTGCCAGCAGTCTACTCAGGGGGCCCTCGAACACTGAAGCTTTCTTT. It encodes CASSLLRGPSNTEAFF.

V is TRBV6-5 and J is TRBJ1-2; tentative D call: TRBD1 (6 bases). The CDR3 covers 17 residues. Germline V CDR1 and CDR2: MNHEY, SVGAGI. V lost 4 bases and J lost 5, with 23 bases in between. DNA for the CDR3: TGTGCCAGCAGTTTAACGGCTTATAGCAAAGGGGGGTATGGCTACACCTTC. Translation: CASSLTAYSKGGYGYTF.

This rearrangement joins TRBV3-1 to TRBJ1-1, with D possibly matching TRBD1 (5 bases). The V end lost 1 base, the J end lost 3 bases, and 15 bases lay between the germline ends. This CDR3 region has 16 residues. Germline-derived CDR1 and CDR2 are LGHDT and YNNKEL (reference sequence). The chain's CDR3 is CASSQVWAGPHTEAFF. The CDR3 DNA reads TGTGCCAGCAGCCAAGTATGGGCGGGACCCCACACTGAAGCTTTCTTT.

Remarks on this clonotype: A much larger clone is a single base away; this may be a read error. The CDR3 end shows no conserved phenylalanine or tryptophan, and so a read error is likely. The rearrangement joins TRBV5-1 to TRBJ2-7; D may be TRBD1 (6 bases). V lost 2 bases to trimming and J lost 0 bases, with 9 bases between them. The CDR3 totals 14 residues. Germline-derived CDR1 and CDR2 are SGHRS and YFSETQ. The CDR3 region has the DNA TGCGCCAGCAGCTTTGGGGGCCCCTCCTACGAGCAGTACCTC. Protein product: CASSFGGPSYEQYL.

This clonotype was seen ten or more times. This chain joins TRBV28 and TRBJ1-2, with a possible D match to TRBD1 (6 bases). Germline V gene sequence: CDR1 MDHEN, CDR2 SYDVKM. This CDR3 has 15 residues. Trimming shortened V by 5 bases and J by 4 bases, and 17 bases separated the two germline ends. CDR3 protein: CASSPTVDRIYGYTF. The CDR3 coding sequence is TGTGCCAGCAGTCCTACCGTCGACAGGATCTATGGCTACACCTTC.

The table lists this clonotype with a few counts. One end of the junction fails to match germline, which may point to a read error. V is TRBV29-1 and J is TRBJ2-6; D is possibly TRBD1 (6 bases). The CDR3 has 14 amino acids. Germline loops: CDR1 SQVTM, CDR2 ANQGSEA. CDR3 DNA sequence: TGCAGCGTTGAAACAGGGTTCGGGATGAACACTGAAGCTTTC. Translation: CSVETGFGMNTEAF. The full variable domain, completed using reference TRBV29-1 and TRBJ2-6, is SAVISQKPSRDICQRGTSLTIQCQVDSQVTMMFWYRQQPGQSLTLIATANQGSEATYESGFVIDKFPISRPNLTFSTLTVSNMSPEDSSIYLCSVETGFGMNTEAFGAGSRLTVL.

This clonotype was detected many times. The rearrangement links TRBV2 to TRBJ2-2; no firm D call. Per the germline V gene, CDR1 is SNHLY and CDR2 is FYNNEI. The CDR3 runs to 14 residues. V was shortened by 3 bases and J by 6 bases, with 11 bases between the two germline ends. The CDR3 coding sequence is TGTGCCAGCAGTGATGGGTCCTTCCCCGGGGAGCTGTTTTTT. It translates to CASSDGSFPGELFF.

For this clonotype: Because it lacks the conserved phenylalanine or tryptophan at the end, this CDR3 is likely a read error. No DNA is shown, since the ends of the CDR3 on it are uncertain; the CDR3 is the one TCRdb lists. The CDR3 protein is CSGQGAGY. The V gene is TRBV29-1, the J gene TRBJ1-1; the table's D call TRBD1 went unverified against the DNA. Looked up from germline, CDR1 is SQVTM and CDR2 is ANQGSEA. The CDR3 is 8 amino acids long, termini counted.

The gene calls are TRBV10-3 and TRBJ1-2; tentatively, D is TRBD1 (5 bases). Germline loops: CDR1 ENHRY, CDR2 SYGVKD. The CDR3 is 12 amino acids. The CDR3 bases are TGTGCGGCTAGCATAGGGGCAGGAGGGGACACCTTC. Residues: CAASIGAGGDTF.

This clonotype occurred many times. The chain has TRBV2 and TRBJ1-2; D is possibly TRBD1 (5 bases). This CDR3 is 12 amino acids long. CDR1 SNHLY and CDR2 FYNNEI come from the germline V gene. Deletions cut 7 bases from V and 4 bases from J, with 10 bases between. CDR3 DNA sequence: TGTGCCAGCAATCGGGGACTCTATGGCTACACCTTC. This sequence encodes CASNRGLYGYTF.

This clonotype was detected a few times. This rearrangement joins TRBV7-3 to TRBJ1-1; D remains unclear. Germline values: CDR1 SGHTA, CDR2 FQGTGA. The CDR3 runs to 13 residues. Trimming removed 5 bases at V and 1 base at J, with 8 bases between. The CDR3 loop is CASSLSKNTEAFF. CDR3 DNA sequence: TGTGCCAGCAGCCTGTCGAAGAACACTGAAGCTTTCTTT. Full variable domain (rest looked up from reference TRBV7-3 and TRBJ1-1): GAGVSQTPSNKVTEKGKYVELRCDPISGHTALYWYRQSLGQGPEFLIYFQGTGAADDSGLPNDRFFAVRPEGSVSTLKIQRTERGDSAVYLCASSLSKNTEAFFGQGTRLTVV.

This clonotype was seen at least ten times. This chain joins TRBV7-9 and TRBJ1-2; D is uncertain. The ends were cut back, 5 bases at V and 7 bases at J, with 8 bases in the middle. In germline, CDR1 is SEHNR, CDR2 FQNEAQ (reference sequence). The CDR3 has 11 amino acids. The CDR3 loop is CASSQSRGYTF. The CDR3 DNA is TGTGCCAGCAGCCAGAGTCGTGGCTACACCTTC.

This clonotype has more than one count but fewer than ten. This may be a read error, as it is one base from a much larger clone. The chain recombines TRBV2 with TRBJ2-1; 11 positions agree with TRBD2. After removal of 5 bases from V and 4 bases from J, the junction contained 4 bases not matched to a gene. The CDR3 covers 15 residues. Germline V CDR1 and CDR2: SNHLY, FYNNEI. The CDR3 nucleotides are TGTGCCAGCAGTACCGGGACTAGCGGATACAATGAGCAGTTCTTC. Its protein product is CASSTGTSGYNEQFF.

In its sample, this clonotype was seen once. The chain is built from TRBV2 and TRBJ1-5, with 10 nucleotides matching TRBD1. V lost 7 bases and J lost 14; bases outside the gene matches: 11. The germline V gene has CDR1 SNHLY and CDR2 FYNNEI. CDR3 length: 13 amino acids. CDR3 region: CASKVRWTGGEHF. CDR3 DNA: TGTGCCAGCAAAGTTCGGTGGACAGGGGGGGAGCATTTT.

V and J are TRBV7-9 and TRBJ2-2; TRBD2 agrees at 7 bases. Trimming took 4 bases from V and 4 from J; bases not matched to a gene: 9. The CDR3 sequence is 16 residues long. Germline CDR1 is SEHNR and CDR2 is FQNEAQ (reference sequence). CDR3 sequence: CASSSTPGGSTGELFF. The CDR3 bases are TGTGCCAGCAGCTCCACCCCCGGGGGGTCCACCGGGGAGCTGTTTTTT.

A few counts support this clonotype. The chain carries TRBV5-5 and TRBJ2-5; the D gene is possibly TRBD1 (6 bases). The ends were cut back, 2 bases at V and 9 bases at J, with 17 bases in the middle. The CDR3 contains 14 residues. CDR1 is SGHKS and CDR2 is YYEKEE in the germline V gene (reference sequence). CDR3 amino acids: CASSLPDRQAAQYF. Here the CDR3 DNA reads TGTGCCAGCAGCTTACCGGACAGACAAGCCGCCCAGTACTTC.

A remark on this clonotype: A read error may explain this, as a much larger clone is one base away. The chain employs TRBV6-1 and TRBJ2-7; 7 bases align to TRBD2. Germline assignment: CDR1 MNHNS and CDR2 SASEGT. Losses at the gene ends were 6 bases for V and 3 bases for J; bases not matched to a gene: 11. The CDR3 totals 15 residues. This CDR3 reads CASRLASFPLYEQYF. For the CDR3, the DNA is TGTGCCAGCAGACTAGCGAGCTTCCCCCTCTACGAGCAGTACTTC.

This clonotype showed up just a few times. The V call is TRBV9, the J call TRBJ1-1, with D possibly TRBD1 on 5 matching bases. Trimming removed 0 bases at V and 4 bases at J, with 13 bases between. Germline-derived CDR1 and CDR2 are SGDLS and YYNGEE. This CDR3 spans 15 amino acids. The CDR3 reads CASSVGWGLGTEAFF. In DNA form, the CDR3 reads TGTGCCAGCAGCGTAGGTTGGGGGTTAGGCACTGAAGCTTTCTTT.

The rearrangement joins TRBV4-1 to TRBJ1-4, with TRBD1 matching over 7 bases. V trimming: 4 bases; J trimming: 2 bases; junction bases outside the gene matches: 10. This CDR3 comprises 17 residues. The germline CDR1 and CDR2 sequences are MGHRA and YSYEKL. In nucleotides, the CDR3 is TGCGCCAGCAGCCCGGTGGGACAGTTTGCGACTAATGAAAAACTGTTTTTT. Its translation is CASSPVGQFATNEKLFF.